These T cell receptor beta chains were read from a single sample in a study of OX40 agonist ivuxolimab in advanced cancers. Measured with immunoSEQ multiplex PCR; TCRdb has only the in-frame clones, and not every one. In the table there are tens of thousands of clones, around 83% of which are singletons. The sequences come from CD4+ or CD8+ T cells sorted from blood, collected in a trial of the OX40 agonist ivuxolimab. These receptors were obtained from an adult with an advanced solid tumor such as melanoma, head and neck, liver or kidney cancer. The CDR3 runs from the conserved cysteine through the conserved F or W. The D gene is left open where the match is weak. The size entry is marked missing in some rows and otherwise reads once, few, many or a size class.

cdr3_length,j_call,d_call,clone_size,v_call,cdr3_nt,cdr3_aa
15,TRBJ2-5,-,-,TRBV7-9,TGTGCCAGCAGCTTATTTGGGGTCCACCAAGAGACCCAGTACTTC,CASSLFGVHQETQYF
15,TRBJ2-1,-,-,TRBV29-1,TGCAGCGCAGCGGAGCCCACTCGGGACTACAATGAGCAGTTCTTC,CSAAEPTRDYNEQFF
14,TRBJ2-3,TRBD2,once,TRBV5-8,TGTGCCAGCGGCCTAGCGGGAGGGCCAGATACGCAGTATTTT,CASGLAGGPDTQYF
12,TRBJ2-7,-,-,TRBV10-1,TGCGCCAGCAGTTTGGGCGGCTACGAGCAGTACTTC,CASSLGGYEQYF
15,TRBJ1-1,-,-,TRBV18,TGTGCCAGCTCACCACTAGCGCAGCCGAACACTGAAGCTTTCTTT,CASSPLAQPNTEAFF
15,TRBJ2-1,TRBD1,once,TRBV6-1,TGTGCCAGCAAACAGGGACAGGGCTCCTACAATGAGCAGTTCTTC,CASKQGQGSYNEQFF
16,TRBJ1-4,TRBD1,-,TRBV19,TGTGCCAGTAGTATATTCGGGGGACAGGGAAGTGAAAAACTGTTTTTT,CASSIFGGQGSEKLFF
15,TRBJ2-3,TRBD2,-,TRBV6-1,TGTGCCAGCAGTGTTATAGCGGGAGGAACAGATACGCAGTATTTT,CASSVIAGGTDTQYF
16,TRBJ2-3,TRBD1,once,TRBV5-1,TGCGCCAGCAGCTTGGCGGGACAGGGGCGCACAGATACGCAGTATTTT,CASSLAGQGRTDTQYF
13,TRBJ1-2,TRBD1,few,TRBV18,TGTGCCAGCTCACCAGGGACAGGGGGCGGCTACACCTTC,CASSPGTGGGYTF
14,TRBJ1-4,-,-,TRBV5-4,TGTGCCAGCAGCCAGGGGATAGAAAATGAAAAACTGTTTTTT,CASSQGIENEKLFF
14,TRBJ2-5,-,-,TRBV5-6,TGTGCCAGCAGCACCGATACTAGGGAAGAGACCCAGTACTTC,CASSTDTREETQYF
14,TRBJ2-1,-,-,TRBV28,TGTGCCAGCCTTCCGGGGAGCAAGCCGAATGAGCAGTTCTTC,CASLPGSKPNEQFF
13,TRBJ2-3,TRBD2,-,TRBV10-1,TGCGCCAGTCAATTAGCGGGAACAGATACGCAGTATTTT,CASQLAGTDTQYF
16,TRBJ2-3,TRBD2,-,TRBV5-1,TGCGCCAGCAGCTTGGCCCTAGCGGGAGGTACAGATACGCAGTATTTT,CASSLALAGGTDTQYF
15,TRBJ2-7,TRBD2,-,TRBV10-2,TGCGCCAGCAGTGAAGGGAGGGTGGGATCCTACGAGCAGTACTTC,CASSEGRVGSYEQYF
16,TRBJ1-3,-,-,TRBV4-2,TGTGCCAGCAGCCAAGATTCGGTGGACTCTGGAAACACCATATATTTT,CASSQDSVDSGNTIYF
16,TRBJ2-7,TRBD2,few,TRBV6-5,TGTGCCAGCAGTTACCTAAGGACTAGCGGGAGATCCGAGCAGTACTTC,CASSYLRTSGRSEQYF
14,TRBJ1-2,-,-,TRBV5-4,TGTGCCAGCAGCTTGTACAGTCTATCCCATGGCTACACCTTC,CASSLYSLSHGYTF
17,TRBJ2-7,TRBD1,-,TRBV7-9,TGTGCCAGCAGCTTATGGAGCCGTCCGGGACAGGGGCACGAGCAGTACTTC,CASSLWSRPGQGHEQYF
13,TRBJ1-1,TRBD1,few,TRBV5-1,TGCGCCAGCAGCTTACGACAGGGCTCTGAAGCTTTCTTT,CASSLRQGSEAFF
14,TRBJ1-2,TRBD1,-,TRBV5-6,TGTGCCAGCAGCACCGGACAGGGGGTATATGGCTACACCTTC,CASSTGQGVYGYTF
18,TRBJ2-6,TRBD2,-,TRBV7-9,TGTGCCAGCAGCCCGACTAGCGGGGCAGGCTCTGGGGCCAACGTCCTGACTTTC,CASSPTSGAGSGANVLTF
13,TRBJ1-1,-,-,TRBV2,TGTGCCAGCAGTGAACAAGGGGACACTGAAGCTTTCTTT,CASSEQGDTEAFF
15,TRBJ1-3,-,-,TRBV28,TGTGCCAGCAGTTTAGGGGGGCATCGGGGAAACACCATATATTTT,CASSLGGHRGNTIYF
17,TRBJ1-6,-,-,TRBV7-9,TGTGCCAGCAGCACTACGTCCGGACCGCGGTTTAATTCACCCCTCCACTTT,CASSTTSGPRFNSPLHF
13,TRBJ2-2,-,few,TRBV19,TGTGCCAGCCGCAGGGCGAACACCGGGGAGCTGTTTTTT,CASRRANTGELFF
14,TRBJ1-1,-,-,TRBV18,TGTGCCAGCTCACCCGCCACAGGGATCACTGAAGCTTTCTTT,CASSPATGITEAFF
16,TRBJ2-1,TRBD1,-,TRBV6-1,TGTGCCAGCAGTGGACCGGGACAGCATACCTACAATGAGCAGTTCTTC,CASSGPGQHTYNEQFF
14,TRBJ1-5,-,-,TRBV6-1,TGTGCCAGCAGTGCCGCAGGCTACAATCAGCCCCAGCATTTT,CASSAAGYNQPQHF
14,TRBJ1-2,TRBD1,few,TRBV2,TGTGCCAGCAGTGTGGACAGGGTCGTTGGTGGCTACACCTTC,CASSVDRVVGGYTF
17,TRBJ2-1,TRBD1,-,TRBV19,TGTGCCAGTAGTATAGGGGGACAGGGAAGCTCCTACAATGAGCAGTTCTTC,CASSIGGQGSSYNEQFF
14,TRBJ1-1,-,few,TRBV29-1,TGCAGCGTTGAGAGGGTTGGGGTGAACACTGAAGCTTTCTTT,CSVERVGVNTEAFF
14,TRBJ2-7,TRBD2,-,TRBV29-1,TGCAGCGTTGCCCCAGGGAGGGGAGCCTACGAGCAGTACTTC,CSVAPGRGAYEQYF
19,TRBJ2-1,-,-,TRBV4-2,TGTGCCAGCAGCCCGGGGGCGGCTAGCGTCCCCAGGGCACACAATGAGCAGTTCTTC,CASSPGAASVPRAHNEQFF
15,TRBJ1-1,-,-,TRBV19,TGTGCCAGTAGTATGAGTGAGGGGACACACACTGAAGCTTTCTTT,CASSMSEGTHTEAFF